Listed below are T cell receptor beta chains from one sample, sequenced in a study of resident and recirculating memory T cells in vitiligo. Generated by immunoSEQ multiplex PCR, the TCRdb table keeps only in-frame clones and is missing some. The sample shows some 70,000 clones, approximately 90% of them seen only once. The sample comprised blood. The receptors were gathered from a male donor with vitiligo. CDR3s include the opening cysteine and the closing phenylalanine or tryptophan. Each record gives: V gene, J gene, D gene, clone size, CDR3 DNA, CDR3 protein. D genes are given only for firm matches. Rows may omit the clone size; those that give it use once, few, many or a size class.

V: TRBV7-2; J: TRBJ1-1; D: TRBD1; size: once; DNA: TGTGCCAGCAGCATTGGACAGGGTAACACTGAAGCTTTCTTT; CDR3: CASSIGQGNTEAFF
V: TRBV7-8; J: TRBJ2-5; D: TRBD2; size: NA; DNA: TGTGCCAGCAGCTTAGTAGCTGGGACTAGCTTTTCAGAGACCCAGTACTTC; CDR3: CASSLVAGTSFSETQYF
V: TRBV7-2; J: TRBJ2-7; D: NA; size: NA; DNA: TGTGCCAGCAGCCTTCGACCCGGGGAAAACTACGAGCAGTACTTC; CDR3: CASSLRPGENYEQYF
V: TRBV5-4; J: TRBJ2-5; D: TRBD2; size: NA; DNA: TGTGCCAGCAGCTTGGGATTTAAGCGGGGGGCCCAAGAGACCCAGTACTTC; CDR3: CASSLGFKRGAQETQYF
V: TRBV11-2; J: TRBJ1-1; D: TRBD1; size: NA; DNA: TGTGCCAGCAGCCGGGGACAGGGCGGTTGGATTGAAGCTTTCTTT; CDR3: CASSRGQGGWIEAFF
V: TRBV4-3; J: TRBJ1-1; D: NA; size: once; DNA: TGCGCCAGCAGCCAAGTACCTCACAGGTCCGGAAACACTGAAGCTTTCTTT; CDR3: CASSQVPHRSGNTEAFF
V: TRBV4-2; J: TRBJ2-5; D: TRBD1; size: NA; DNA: TGTGCCAGCAGCCAAGGCGGAGGGACAGGGAAAGAGACCCAGTACTTC; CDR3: CASSQGGGTGKETQYF
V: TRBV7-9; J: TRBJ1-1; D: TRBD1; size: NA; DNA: TGTGCCAGCAGCTACCCCAGACAGGGCCCTGAAGCTTTCTTT; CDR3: CASSYPRQGPEAFF
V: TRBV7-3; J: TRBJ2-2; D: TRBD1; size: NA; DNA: TGTGCCAGCATCTGCCAATTTATCCGACAGGGCCGGAGAAAGTTGGGGGAGCTGTTTTTT; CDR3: CASICQFIRQGRRKLGELFF
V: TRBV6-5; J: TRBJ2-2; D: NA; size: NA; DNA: TGTGCCAGCAGTTACGGTAGCATTCGTGACACCGGGGAGCTGTTTTTT; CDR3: CASSYGSIRDTGELFF
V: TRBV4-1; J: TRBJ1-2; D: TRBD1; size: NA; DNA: TGCGCCAGCAGCCAAACTCCGGGACAGGGATATGGCTACACCTTC; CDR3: CASSQTPGQGYGYTF
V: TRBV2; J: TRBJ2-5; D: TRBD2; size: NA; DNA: TGTGCCAGCAGTGACGAGCGGGGGTCAGAGACCCAGTACTTC; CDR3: CASSDERGSETQYF
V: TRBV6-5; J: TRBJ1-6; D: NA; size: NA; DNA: TGTGCCAGCAGTTTTTGGACAGCGGCTTCTAATTCACCCCTCCACTTT; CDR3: CASSFWTAASNSPLHF
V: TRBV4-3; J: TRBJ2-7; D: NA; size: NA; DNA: TGCGCCAGCAGCCAACAAGGACACCACTCCTACGAGCAGTACTTC; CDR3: CASSQQGHHSYEQYF
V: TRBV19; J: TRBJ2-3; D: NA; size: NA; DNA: TGTGCCAGTACCTCCACCGGGGGTTGGACAGATACGCAGTATTTT; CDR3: CASTSTGGWTDTQYF
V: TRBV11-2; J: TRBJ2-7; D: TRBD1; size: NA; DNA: TGTGCCAGCAGCTTCCGGGACAGGGTTGGTGACGAGCAGTACTTC; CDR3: CASSFRDRVGDEQYF
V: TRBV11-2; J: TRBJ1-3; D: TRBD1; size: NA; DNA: TGTGCCAGCAGCCGACAGGGTGGAGGGGACACCATATATTTT; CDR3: CASSRQGGGDTIYF
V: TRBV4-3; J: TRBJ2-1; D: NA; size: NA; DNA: TGCGCCAGCAGCCAAGATTGGCAGCGGGAGCAGTTCTTC; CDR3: CASSQDWQREQFF
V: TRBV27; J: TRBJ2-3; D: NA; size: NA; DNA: TGTGCCAGCAGTTTGGCAAACACAGATACGCAGTATTTT; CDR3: CASSLANTDTQYF
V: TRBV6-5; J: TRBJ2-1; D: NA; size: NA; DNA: TGTGCCAGCAGTTCGGTGAGCTCCTACAATGAGCAGTTCTTC; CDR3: CASSSVSSYNEQFF
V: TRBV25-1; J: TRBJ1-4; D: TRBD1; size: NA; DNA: TGTGCCAGCAGTTCGACAGGGATCGGGGGAGAAAAACTGTTTTTT; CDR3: CASSSTGIGGEKLFF
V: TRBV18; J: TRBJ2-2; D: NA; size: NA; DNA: TGTGCCAGCTCACCACCGGCGGGCCCCGGGGAGCTGTTTTTT; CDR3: CASSPPAGPGELFF